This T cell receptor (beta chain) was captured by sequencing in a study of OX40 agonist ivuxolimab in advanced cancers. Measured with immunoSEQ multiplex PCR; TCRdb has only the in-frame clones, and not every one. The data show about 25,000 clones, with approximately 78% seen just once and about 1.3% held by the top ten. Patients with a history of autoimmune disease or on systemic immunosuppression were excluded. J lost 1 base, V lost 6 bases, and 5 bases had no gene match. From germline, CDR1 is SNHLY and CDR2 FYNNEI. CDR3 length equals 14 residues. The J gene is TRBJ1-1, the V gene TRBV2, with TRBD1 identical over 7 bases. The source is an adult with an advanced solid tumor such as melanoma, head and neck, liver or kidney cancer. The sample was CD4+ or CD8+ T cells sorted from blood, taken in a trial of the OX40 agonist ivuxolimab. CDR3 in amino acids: CASRRDRENTEAFF. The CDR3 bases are TGTGCCAGCAGGAGAGACAGGGAGAACACTGAAGCTTTCTTT. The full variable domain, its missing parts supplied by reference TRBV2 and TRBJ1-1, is EPEVTQTPSHQVTQMGQEVILRCVPISNHLYFYWYRQILGQKVEFLVSFYNNEISEKSEIFDDQFSVERPDGSNFTLKIRSTKLEDSAMYFCASRRDRENTEAFFGQGTRLTVV.